One sample yielded the 32 T cell receptor beta chains listed below, sequenced in a study of control samples from healthy donors and cancer patients (dated by TCRdb to 2019 to 2021). Library preparation was by the immunoSEQ multiplex PCR assay. TCRdb carries this immuneACCESS record with in-frame sequences only. Its versions omit some clonotypes, under half of them owing to an unresolved V gene in the studies checked, with the rest unexplained. A total of about 150,000 clones appear in this sample, roughly 94% of them only once. The biggest ten clones account for about 5.6% of the sample. The sample comprised blood. The origin of the receptors is a middle-aged man in good health.

On this clone itself: Different DNA sequences within this sample yield the same CDR3. The chain carries TRBV7-2 and TRBJ1-2, with D perhaps TRBD1 (6 bases). V lost 1 base and J 4 bases, leaving 10 bases between the germline ends. The CDR3 spans 14 residues. The germline V gene has CDR1 SGHTA and CDR2 FQGNSA. In nucleotides, the CDR3 is TGTGCCAGCAGCTTAGGTCAGGGGTCCTATGGCTACACCTTC. Its translation: CASSLGQGSYGYTF.

The CDR3 DNA reads TGTGCCAGCAGTTTTCGGGGGTTGGGTGAAAAACTGTTTTTT. Translated: CASSFRGLGEKLFF. The genes are TRBV28 and TRBJ1-4; a weak D match, TRBD1 (5 bases). V lost 3 bases and J 7 bases, leaving 12 bases between the germline ends. Looked up from germline, CDR1 is MDHEN and CDR2 is SYDVKM. The CDR3 has 14 amino acids.

This clone has a handful of counts. The CDR3 bases are TGTGCCAGAAGTCATCTAGGACAGGGAAAGAGGCATTTT. Translated, it gives CARSHLGQGKRHF. J is TRBJ1-5 and V is TRBV5-3; 8 bases match TRBD1. Being an ORF, TRBV5-3 has a function that is uncertain. The CDR3 has 13 amino acids. V was clipped by 5 bases and J by 15 bases; unmatched bases: 13.

V gene TRBV24-1 combines with J gene TRBJ2-2; TRBD1 might be the D (5 bases). This CDR3 has 15 residues. Trimming shortened V by 3 bases and J by 6 bases, and 13 bases separated the two germline ends. Germline CDR1 KGHDR, CDR2 SFDVKD. The CDR3 reads CATSDIQGSPGELFF. CDR3 bases: TGTGCCACCAGTGATATCCAGGGATCCCCCGGGGAGCTGTTTTTT.

The chain uses TRBV5-1 and TRBJ2-3; the match to TRBD1 covers 7 bases. V was clipped by 3 bases and J by 0 bases; unmatched bases: 4. The CDR3 loop spans 15 amino acids. Germline V gene sequence: CDR1 SGHRS, CDR2 YFSETQ. The CDR3 nucleotides are TGCGCCAGCAGCTCCCGGGACAGCAGCACAGATACGCAGTATTTT. It specifies CASSSRDSSTDTQYF.

The V and J genes are TRBV4-1 and TRBJ1-1; a weak D match, TRBD1 (6 bases). The V end was cut by 6 bases, the J end by 3 bases, with 23 bases between. CDR3 length: 17 amino acids. Germline V CDR1 and CDR2: MGHRA, YSYEKL. CDR3 sequence (DNA): TGCGCCAGCAGAGGGTCCCCCGGGGACAACGTCCACACTGAAGCTTTCTTT. It encodes CASRGSPGDNVHTEAFF.

The chain uses TRBV18 and TRBJ1-1; tentatively, D is TRBD1 (6 bases). The germline V gene encodes CDR1 KGHSH and CDR2 LQKENI. Trimming shortened V by 5 bases and J by 1 base, and 8 bases separated the two germline ends. CDR3 length: 13 residues. The CDR3 DNA reads TGTGCCAGCTCAGAACAGGGGAACACTGAAGCTTTCTTT. Translating it yields CASSEQGNTEAFF.

V usage is TRBV28 and J usage is TRBJ2-4; TRBD1 is a possible D gene (5 bases). CDR1 is MDHEN, CDR2 SYDVKM, per germline. The CDR3 is made up of 14 amino acids. Trimming removed 7 bases at V and 0 bases at J, with 10 bases between. CDR3 sequence (DNA): TGTGCCAGCATGGGGCAACCAGCCAAAAACATTCAGTACTTC. Translated: CASMGQPAKNIQYF.

The CDR3 sequence: CATSDPGLQETQYF. The CDR3 DNA is TGTGCCACCAGTGACCCGGGACTACAAGAGACCCAGTACTTC. The rearrangement links TRBV24-1 to TRBJ2-5, with 7 nucleotides matching TRBD2. V lost 4 bases and J lost 2; bases outside the gene matches: 3. The length of the CDR3 is 14 residues. Germline V gives CDR1 KGHDR, CDR2 SFDVKD.

The chain joins TRBV5-1 to TRBJ2-5, with 7 bases identical to TRBD2. Trimming at V came to 0 bases and at J to 4 bases, leaving 12 bases not matched to a gene. Germline V gene sequence: CDR1 SGHRS, CDR2 YFSETQ. This CDR3 region has 17 residues. The CDR3 region is CASSLGWGGKFGETQYF. The CDR3 DNA reads as TGCGCCAGCAGCTTGGGTTGGGGAGGGAAGTTCGGAGAGACCCAGTACTTC.

V is TRBV6-5 and J is TRBJ1-5; D is unclear. Between the trimmed V and J ends, which lost 0 bases and 7 bases, there was a span of 13 bases. Germline values: CDR1 MNHEY, CDR2 SVGAGI. This CDR3 region has 15 residues. The CDR3 DNA follows: TGTGCCAGCAGTTACTCATCGGGGTTCGGGCAGCCCCAGCATTTT. Protein sequence: CASSYSSGFGQPQHF.

The chain carries TRBV6-5 and TRBJ1-1; D is perhaps TRBD1 (6 bases). Germline-derived CDR1 and CDR2 are MNHEY and SVGAGI. Deletions cut 0 bases from V and 1 base from J, with 9 bases between. This CDR3 is built from 15 residues. The DNA for the CDR3 is TGTGCCAGCAGTTACTCGGAGGGGGGGAACACTGAAGCTTTCTTT. Amino acids: CASSYSEGGNTEAFF.

This clone occurred once. This chain links TRBV19 with TRBJ2-3; D not certain. The CDR3 covers 13 residues. Germline-derived CDR1 and CDR2 are LNHDA and SQIVND (reference sequence). V lost 2 bases and J lost 4, with 7 bases in between. The CDR3 DNA follows: TGTGCCAGTAGTATATCCATAGCAGATACGCAGTATTTT. Encoded protein: CASSISIADTQYF.

This clone was counted a single time. This chain links TRBV11-2 with TRBJ2-7; TRBD1 matches at 7 bases. Trimming removed 5 bases from V and 4 bases from J; junction bases left unmatched: 11. Germline CDR1 reads SGHAT; CDR2 reads FQNNGV. The CDR3 has 15 amino acids. CDR3 amino acids: CASSPNLGQTYEQYF. DNA for the CDR3: TGTGCCAGCAGCCCCAATCTGGGACAGACTTACGAGCAGTACTTC.

This chain uses TRBV6-2 or TRBV6-3 with TRBJ1-2, with D hard to call. This CDR3 is 12 amino acids long. Germline-derived CDR1 and CDR2 are MNHEY and SVGEGT. Trimming cost V 0 bases and J 8 bases, with 7 bases left between them. CDR3 loop: CASSYSRYGYTF. The CDR3 coding sequence is TGTGCCAGCAGTTACTCCAGATACGGCTACACCTTC.

The rearrangement joins TRBV6-6 to TRBJ2-2; D ambiguous. The CDR3 has 15 amino acids. CDR1 MNHNY and CDR2 SVGAGI come from the germline V gene (reference sequence). V lost 7 bases and J 6 bases, leaving 18 bases between the germline ends. This CDR3 reads CASNIQQGMAGELFF. CDR3 nucleotide sequence: TGTGCCAGCAACATTCAACAAGGGATGGCCGGGGAGCTGTTTTTT.

V and J are TRBV5-5 and TRBJ1-1, with D hard to call. CDR1 is SGHKS and CDR2 is YYEKEE in the germline V gene (reference sequence). Trimming cost V 7 bases and J 3 bases, with 13 bases left between them. The CDR3 sequence is 13 residues long. Written as DNA, the CDR3 is TGTGCCAGCCATAAGCCCGGGGACACTGAAGCTTTCTTT. The encoded protein is CASHKPGDTEAFF.

The rearrangement links TRBV3-1 (or the pseudogene TRBV3-2) to TRBJ1-2; D perhaps matches TRBD1 (5 bases). In germline, CDR1 is LGHDT, CDR2 YNNKEL (reference sequence). The CDR3 is 20 residues long. The ends were cut back, 2 bases at V and 6 bases at J, with 31 bases in the middle. CDR3 loop: CASSQKAPCGYRPKRDGYTF. The CDR3 nucleotides are TGTGCCAGCAGCCAAAAAGCTCCCTGCGGGTACAGGCCTAAAAGGGATGGCTACACCTTC.

This clone was observed once. This chain links TRBV10-3 with TRBJ2-7, with D perhaps TRBD1 (5 bases). CDR3 length equals 14 residues. The V gene's germline CDR1 is ENHRY and CDR2 SYGVKD. V shed 3 bases and J shed 3 bases, with 12 bases lying between them. The CDR3 loop reads CAISEAGQVYEQYF. In DNA, the CDR3 is TGTGCCATCAGTGAAGCAGGGCAGGTCTACGAGCAGTACTTC.

The CDR3 bases are TGCGCCAGCAGCTTGGTGGGGGACGGTCGTCAGTTCTTC. Amino acid sequence: CASSLVGDGRQFF. The gene calls are TRBV5-1 and TRBJ2-1; perhaps D is TRBD1 or TRBD2 (5 bases each). The V end was cut by 0 bases, the J end by 13 bases, with 14 bases between. Germline-derived CDR1 and CDR2 are SGHRS and YFSETQ. There are 13 residues in the CDR3.

The chain recombines TRBV7-2 with TRBJ2-2, with 11 bases lining up with TRBD2. The CDR3 consists of 17 residues. With 3 bases clipped from V and 5 bases from J, the junction kept 8 bases outside the gene matches. Germline CDR1 SGHTA, CDR2 FQGNSA. Here the CDR3 reads CASSLGSSGGQTGELFF. DNA of the CDR3: TGTGCCAGCAGCTTGGGATCTAGCGGGGGGCAAACCGGGGAGCTGTTTTTT.

The J gene is TRBJ2-3, the V gene TRBV5-6; D might be TRBD2 (6 bases). With 4 bases removed from V and 1 base from J, the gap between germline ends came to 16 bases. Germline V CDR1 and CDR2: SGHDT, YYEEEE. The CDR3 length is 16 residues. As DNA, the CDR3 is TGTGCCAGCAGCACTATGGGGGGTCTACGCACAGATACGCAGTATTTT. It encodes CASSTMGGLRTDTQYF.

CDR3 sequence: CASRPPGRQANTEAFF. The CDR3 DNA reads as TGTGCCAGCAGGCCCCCCGGGCGACAGGCGAACACTGAAGCTTTCTTT. This chain joins TRBV7-6 and TRBJ1-1, with a tentative D call TRBD1 (6 bases). Germline assignment: CDR1 SGHVS and CDR2 FNYEAQ. V was cut by 6 bases and J by 1 base, with 18 bases left in between. The CDR3 consists of 16 residues.

The V call is TRBV10-2, the J call TRBJ2-2, with a tentative D call TRBD1 (6 bases). Germline V gene lookup returns CDR1 WSHSY and CDR2 SAAADI. The CDR3 length is 15 residues. Trimming took 7 bases from V and 6 from J, leaving 18 bases between them. The CDR3 region has the DNA TGCGCCAGCACCGCAGGGGCCACCCTGGCCGGGGAGCTGTTTTTT. Protein: CASTAGATLAGELFF.

This chain uses TRBV18 with TRBJ1-5; a weak D match, TRBD1 (6 bases). This CDR3 is built from 16 residues. Between the trimmed V and J ends, which lost 3 bases and 4 bases, there was a span of 16 bases. Germline CDR1 KGHSH, CDR2 LQKENI. This CDR3 reads CASSPEGVGANQPQHF. CDR3 in DNA: TGTGCCAGCTCACCTGAGGGGGTTGGCGCGAATCAGCCCCAGCATTTT. The complete variable domain, with remaining parts taken from reference TRBV18 and TRBJ1-5, reads NAGVMQNPRHLVRRRGQEARLRCSPMKGHSHVYWYRQLPEEGLKFMVYLQKENIIDESGMPKERFSAEFPKEGPSILRIQQVVRGDSAAYFCASSPEGVGANQPQHFGDGTRLSIL.

The rearrangement links TRBV9 to TRBJ2-3; TRBD2 matches at 8 bases. The CDR3 contains 15 residues. V was clipped by 2 bases and J by 6 bases; unmatched bases: 8. In germline, CDR1 is SGDLS, CDR2 YYNGEE. CDR3 bases: TGTGCCAGCAGCGTTGGGCGGGGGGTATCGGATACGCAGTATTTT. As protein: CASSVGRGVSDTQYF.

The chain carries TRBV18 and TRBJ2-3; TRBD1 matches at 8 bases. The CDR3 totals 14 residues. CDR1 KGHSH and CDR2 LQKENI come from the germline V gene. V was pared by 1 base and J by 3 bases, with 0 bases of the junction left unmatched. CDR3 region: CASSPHRGTDTQYF. The CDR3 DNA sequence: TGTGCCAGCTCACCACACAGGGGGACAGATACGCAGTATTTT.

This sequence joins TRBV28 and TRBJ2-5; D is perhaps TRBD2 (5 bases). The CDR3 is 13 residues long. Germline CDR1 MDHEN, CDR2 SYDVKM. Deletions cut 10 bases from V and 2 bases from J, with 14 bases between. The CDR3 region has the DNA TGTGCCATCCGCCTCCGGGGACAAGAGACCCAGTACTTC. Amino acids: CAIRLRGQETQYF.

The V call is TRBV29-1, the J call TRBJ2-7; the match to TRBD2 covers 9 bases. J was trimmed by 7 bases and V by 1 base; bases with no gene match: 8. This CDR3 has 14 amino acids. The V gene's germline CDR1 is SQVTM and CDR2 ANQGSEA. The DNA of the CDR3 is TGCAGCGTTGAAGCGGCGCGGGGGGGAAAAGAGCAGTACTTC. Its protein product is CSVEAARGGKEQYF.

The chain carries TRBV18 and TRBJ2-5; 8 bases fit TRBD1. Germline trimming cut 5 bases from V and 5 bases from J; bases unmatched to any gene: 7. This CDR3 has 14 amino acids. CDR1 KGHSH and CDR2 LQKENI come from the germline V gene. CDR3 DNA: TGTGCCAGCTCATCCGGACAGGGAGGCGAGACCCAGTACTTC. This encodes CASSSGQGGETQYF.

The chain couples TRBV19 to TRBJ1-3; D gene uncertain. CDR1 is LNHDA and CDR2 is SQIVND in the germline V gene (reference sequence). Trimming left V 7 bases short and J 5 bases short, with 12 bases between. The CDR3 extends over 13 amino acids. In DNA form, the CDR3 reads TGTGCCAGTACCGACCTCGGTAGAAACACCATATATTTT. Its translation: CASTDLGRNTIYF.

The J gene is TRBJ2-7, the V gene TRBV28, with TRBD1 matching 7 bases. The CDR3 sequence is 13 residues long. V shed 5 bases, J shed 3 bases, and the junction held 4 bases outside the gene matches. Germline CDR1 and CDR2: MDHEN and SYDVKM. CDR3 nucleotide sequence: TGTGCCAGCAGTCCGACAGGGTTCTACGAGCAGTACTTC. It yields the protein CASSPTGFYEQYF.